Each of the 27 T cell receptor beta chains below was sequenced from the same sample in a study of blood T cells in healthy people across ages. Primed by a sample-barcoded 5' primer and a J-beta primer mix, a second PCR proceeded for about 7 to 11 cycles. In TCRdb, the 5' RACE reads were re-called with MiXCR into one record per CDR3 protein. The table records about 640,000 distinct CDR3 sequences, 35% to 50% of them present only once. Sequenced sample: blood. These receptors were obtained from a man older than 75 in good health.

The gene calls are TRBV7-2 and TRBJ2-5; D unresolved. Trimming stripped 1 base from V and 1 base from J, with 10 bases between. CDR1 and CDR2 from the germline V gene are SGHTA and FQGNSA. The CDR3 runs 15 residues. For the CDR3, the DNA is TGTGCCAGCAGCTTAGGTCAGGTAGTCCAAGAGACCCAGTACTTC. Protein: CASSLGQVVQETQYF. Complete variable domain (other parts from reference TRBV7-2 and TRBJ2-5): GAGVSQSPSNKVTEKGKDVELRCDPISGHTALYWYRQSLGQGLEFLIYFQGNSAPDKSGLPSDRFSAERTGGSVSTLTIQRTQQEDSAVYLCASSLGQVVQETQYFGPGTRLLVL.

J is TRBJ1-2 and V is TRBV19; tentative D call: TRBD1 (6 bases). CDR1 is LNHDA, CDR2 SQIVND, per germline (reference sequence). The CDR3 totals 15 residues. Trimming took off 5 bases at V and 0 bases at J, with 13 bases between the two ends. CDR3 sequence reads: CASSLGGQSNYGYTF. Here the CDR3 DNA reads TGTGCCAGTAGTTTGGGTGGACAGTCTAACTATGGCTACACCTTC.

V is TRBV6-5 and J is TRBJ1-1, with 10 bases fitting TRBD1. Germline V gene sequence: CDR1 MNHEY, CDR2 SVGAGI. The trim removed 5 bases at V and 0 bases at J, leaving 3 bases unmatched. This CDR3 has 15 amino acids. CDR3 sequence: CASSRQGAMNTEAFF. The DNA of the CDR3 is TGTGCCAGCAGTAGACAGGGGGCTATGAACACTGAAGCTTTCTTT.

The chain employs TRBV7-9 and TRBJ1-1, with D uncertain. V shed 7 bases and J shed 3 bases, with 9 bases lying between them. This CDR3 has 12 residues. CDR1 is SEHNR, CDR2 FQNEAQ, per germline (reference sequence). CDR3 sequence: CASNTRYTEAFF. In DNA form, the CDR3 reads TGTGCCAGCAACACCCGGTACACTGAAGCTTTCTTT.

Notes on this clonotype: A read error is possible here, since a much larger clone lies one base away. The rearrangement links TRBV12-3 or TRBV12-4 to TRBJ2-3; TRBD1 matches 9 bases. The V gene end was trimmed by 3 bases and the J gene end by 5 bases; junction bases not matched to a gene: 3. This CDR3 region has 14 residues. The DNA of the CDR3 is TGTGCCAGCAGTTTTCGACAGGGGGGAGATACGCAGTATTTT. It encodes CASSFRQGGDTQYF.

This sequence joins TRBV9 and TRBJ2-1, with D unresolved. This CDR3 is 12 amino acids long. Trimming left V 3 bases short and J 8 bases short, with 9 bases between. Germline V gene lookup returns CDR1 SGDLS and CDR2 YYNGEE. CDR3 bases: TGTGCCAGCAGCGGTGGTAATTATGAGCAGTTCTTC. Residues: CASSGGNYEQFF.

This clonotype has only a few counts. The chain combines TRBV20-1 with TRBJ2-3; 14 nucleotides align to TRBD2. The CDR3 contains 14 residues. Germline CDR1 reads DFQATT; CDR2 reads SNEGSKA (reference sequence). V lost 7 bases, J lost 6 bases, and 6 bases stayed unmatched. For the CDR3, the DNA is TGCAGTGTCGGGACTAGCGGGAGATGGGATACGCAGTATTTT. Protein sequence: CSVGTSGRWDTQYF.

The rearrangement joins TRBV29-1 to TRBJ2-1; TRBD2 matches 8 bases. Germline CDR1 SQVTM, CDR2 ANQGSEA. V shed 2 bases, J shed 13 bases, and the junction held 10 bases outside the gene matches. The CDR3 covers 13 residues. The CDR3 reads CSVERGTSRYQFF. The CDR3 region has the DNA TGCAGCGTTGAAAGGGGGACTAGTAGATATCAGTTCTTC.

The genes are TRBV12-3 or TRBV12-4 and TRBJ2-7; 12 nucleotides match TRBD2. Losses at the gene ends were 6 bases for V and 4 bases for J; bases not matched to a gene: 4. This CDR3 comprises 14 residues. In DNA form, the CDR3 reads TGTGCCAGCAGGACTAGCGGGGGAGGTTACGAGCAGTACTTC. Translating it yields CASRTSGGGYEQYF.

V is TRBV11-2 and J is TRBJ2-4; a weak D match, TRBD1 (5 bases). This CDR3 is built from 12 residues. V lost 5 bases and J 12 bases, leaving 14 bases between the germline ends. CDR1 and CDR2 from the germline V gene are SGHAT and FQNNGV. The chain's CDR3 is CASSLQGASQYF. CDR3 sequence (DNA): TGTGCCAGCAGCCTCCAAGGGGCAAGTCAGTACTTC.

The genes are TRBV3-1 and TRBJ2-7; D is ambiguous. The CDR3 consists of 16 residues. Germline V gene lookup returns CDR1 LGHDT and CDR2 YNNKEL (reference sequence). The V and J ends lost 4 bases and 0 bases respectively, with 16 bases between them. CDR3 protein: CASSPALSSSSYEQYF. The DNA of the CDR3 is TGTGCCAGCAGCCCAGCCTTGAGTTCGAGCTCCTACGAGCAGTACTTC.

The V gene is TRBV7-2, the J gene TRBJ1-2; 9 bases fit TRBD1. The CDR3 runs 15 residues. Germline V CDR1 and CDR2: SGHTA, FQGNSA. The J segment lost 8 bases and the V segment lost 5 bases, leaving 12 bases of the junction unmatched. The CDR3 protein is CASSTQQGASYGYTF. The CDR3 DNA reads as TGTGCCAGCAGCACCCAACAGGGGGCTAGCTACGGCTACACCTTC.

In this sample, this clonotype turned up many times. The CDR3 DNA sequence: TGTGCCAGCAGTTTGAGGGGCTACACTGAAGCTTTCTTT. Translating gives CASSLRGYTEAFF. V is TRBV2 and J is TRBJ1-1; possibly TRBD1 for D (5 bases). This CDR3 region has 13 residues. Germline CDR1 and CDR2: SNHLY and FYNNEI. V gave up 5 bases and J gave up 3 bases, with 10 bases separating them.

CDR3: CASSQDRDYNSPLHF. The CDR3, as DNA: TGTGCCAGCAGCCAGGACAGGGATTATAATTCACCCCTCCACTTT. The genes are TRBV3-1 and TRBJ1-6, with 8 positions matching TRBD1. With V trimmed by 3 bases and J by 4 bases, 2 bases remained unmatched. In germline, CDR1 is LGHDT, CDR2 YNNKEL (reference sequence). The CDR3 extends over 15 amino acids.

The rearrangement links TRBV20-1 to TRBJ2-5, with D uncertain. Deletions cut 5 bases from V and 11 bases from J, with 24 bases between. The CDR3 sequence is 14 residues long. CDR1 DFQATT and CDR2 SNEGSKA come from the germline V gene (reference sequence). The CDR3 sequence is CSAARGLGLNEQYF. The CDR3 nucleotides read TGCAGTGCTGCCCGAGGCCTAGGGTTGAATGAGCAGTACTTC.

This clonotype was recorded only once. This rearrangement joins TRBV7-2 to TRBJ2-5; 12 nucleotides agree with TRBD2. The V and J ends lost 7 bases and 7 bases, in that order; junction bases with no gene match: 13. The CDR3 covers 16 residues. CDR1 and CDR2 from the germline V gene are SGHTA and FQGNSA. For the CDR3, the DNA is TGTGCCAGCAACCGCAACCCTAGCGGGGGGGCGGGGACCCAGTACTTC. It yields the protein CASNRNPSGGAGTQYF.

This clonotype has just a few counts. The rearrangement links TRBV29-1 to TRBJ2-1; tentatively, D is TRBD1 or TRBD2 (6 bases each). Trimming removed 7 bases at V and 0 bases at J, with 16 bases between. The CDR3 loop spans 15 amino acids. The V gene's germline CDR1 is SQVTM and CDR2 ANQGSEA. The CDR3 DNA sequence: TGCAGCGCAACTATGGGGGGCCGCTCCTACAATGAGCAGTTCTTC. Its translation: CSATMGGRSYNEQFF.

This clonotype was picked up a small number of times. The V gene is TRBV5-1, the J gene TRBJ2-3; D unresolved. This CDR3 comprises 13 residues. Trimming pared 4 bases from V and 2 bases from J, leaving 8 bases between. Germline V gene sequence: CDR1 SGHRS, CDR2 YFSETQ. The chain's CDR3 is CASSIYNTDTQYF. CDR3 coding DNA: TGCGCCAGCAGCATATACAACACAGATACGCAGTATTTT.

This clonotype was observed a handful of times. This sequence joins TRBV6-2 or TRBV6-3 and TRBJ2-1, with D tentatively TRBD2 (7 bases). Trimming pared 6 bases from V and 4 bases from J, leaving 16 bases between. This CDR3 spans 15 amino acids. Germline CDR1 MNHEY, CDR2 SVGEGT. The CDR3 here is CASRAQGGGYNEQFF. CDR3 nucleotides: TGTGCCAGCAGGGCGCAGGGAGGGGGGTACAATGAGCAGTTCTTC.

CDR3: CASGESGRTHEQYF. Here the CDR3 DNA reads TGTGCCAGCGGTGAATCAGGGCGTACTCACGAGCAGTACTTC. The chain is built from TRBV6-2 or TRBV6-3 and TRBJ2-7; the D gene is possibly TRBD1 (5 bases). The CDR3 contains 14 residues. The V end lost 8 bases, the J end lost 5 bases, and 19 bases lay between the germline ends. Germline loops: CDR1 MNHEY, CDR2 SVGEGT.

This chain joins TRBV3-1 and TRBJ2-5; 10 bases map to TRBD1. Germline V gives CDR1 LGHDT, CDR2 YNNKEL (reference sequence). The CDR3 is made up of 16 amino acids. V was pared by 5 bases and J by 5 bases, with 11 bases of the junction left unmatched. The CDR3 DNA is TGTGCCAGCAGCGACGGACCCGGGACAGGGGCGGAGACCCAGTACTTC. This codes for CASSDGPGTGAETQYF.

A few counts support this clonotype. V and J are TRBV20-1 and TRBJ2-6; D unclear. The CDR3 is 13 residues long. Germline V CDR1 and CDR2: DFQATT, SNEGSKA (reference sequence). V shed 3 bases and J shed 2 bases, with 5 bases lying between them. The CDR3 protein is CSARVAGANVLTF. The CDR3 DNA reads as TGCAGTGCTAGGGTAGCTGGGGCCAACGTCCTGACTTTC.

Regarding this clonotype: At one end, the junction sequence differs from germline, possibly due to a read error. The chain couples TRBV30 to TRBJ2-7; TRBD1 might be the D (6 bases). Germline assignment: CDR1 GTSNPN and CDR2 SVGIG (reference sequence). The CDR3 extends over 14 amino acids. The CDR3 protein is CAWTRQAGPYEQYF. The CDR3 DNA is TGCGCCTGGACCAGACAGGCAGGCCCCTACGAGCAGTACTTC.

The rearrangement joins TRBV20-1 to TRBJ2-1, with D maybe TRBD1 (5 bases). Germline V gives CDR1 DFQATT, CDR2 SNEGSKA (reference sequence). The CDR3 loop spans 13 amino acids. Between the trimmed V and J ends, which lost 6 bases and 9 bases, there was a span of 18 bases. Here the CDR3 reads CSAERQGLSEQFF. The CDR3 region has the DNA TGCAGTGCGGAGAGGCAGGGTTTGAGTGAGCAGTTCTTC.

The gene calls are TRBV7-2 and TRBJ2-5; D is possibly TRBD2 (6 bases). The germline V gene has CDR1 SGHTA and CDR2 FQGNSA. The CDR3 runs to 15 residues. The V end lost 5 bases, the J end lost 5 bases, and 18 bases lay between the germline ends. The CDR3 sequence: CASSRDGGSVETQYF. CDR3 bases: TGTGCCAGCAGCAGAGACGGGGGTTCGGTGGAGACCCAGTACTTC.

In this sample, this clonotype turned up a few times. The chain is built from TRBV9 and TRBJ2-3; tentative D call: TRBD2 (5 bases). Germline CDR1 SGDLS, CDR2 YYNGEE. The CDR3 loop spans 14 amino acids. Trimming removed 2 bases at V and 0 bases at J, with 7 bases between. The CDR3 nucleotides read TGTGCCAGCAGCGTTAGCGTTAGCACAGATACGCAGTATTTT. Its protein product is CASSVSVSTDTQYF.

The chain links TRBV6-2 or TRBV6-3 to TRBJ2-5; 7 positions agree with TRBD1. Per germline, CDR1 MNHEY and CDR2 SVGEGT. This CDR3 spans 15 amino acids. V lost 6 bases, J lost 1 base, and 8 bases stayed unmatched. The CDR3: CASSYDRVVQETQYF. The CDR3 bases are TGTGCCAGCAGCTACGACAGGGTTGTCCAAGAGACCCAGTACTTC.